This T cell receptor (beta chain) was sequenced for a study of molecular identifiers for immune sequencing clone quantification. The study, taken as a whole, reports: Spiked Jurkat TCR RNA equivalent to one cell was reportedly detectable in some 960,000 naive cells.

Libraries for naive CD8 T cells, which were made from approximately 20,000 to 980,000 sorted cells, drew on 10%, 30% or 50% of the RNA. Naive CD8 T cells, phenotype CD8+CD4-CCR7+CD45RA+, were sorted. In the case of this clonotype: What it binds is unknown. A much bigger clone sits one base away, suggesting this may be a read error.

In preparing bulk TCR libraries, previously described methods and listed TCR primers were used. TCRdb redid the calling of the PCR reads with MiXCR, one entry per CDR3 protein. The data show approximately 630,000 distinct CDR3 sequences, roughly 23% seen once. Germline V gene lookup returns CDR1 SGHDN and CDR2 FVKESK. The CDR3 is 14 residues long. The sample taken for sequencing was naive CD8+ T cells from blood, with Jurkat cell RNA spiked in. Sample subset: FACS-sorted CD8+CD4-CCR7+CD45RA+ naive T cells. The source is a human donor in good health. Some libraries in this study had Jurkat cell RNA spiked in. The genes are TRBV14 and TRBJ1-4, with D possibly matching TRBD1 (6 bases). The CDR3 sequence is CVSSQRVDRSELFF. Here the CDR3 DNA reads TGTGTCAGCAGCCAACGTGTTGACAGGTCGGAACTGTTTTTT.